A single sample is the source of the 19 T cell receptor beta chains below, sequenced in a study of T cell responses to AZD1222 COVID-19 vaccine. Libraries were prepared by immunoSEQ multiplex PCR; TCRdb keeps only in-frame clonotypes and omits some of them. The profile shows 84,000 or so clones, approximately 90% of them singletons. The sample consisted of peripheral blood, taken 28 days after the second AZD1222 dose. Every receptor here comes from an adult who received the AZD1222 COVID-19 vaccine.

This clone was detected only a few times. The V call is TRBV20-1, the J call TRBJ1-1; D ambiguous. Germline-derived CDR1 and CDR2 are DFQATT and SNEGSKA (reference sequence). Trimming took 0 bases from V and 11 from J, leaving 10 bases between them. The CDR3 is 11 amino acids. In nucleotides, the CDR3 is TGCAGTGCTAGAGAGGACCAGACGGCTTTCTTT. The encoded protein is CSAREDQTAFF.

CDR3: CAWGGRGARGGNTIYF. CDR3 DNA: TGTGCCTGGGGAGGACGAGGGGCCAGGGGGGGAAACACCATATATTTT. The chain is built from TRBV30 and TRBJ1-3, with 7 bases that match TRBD1. The CDR3 spans 16 residues. The germline CDR1 and CDR2 sequences are GTSNPN and SVGIG (reference sequence). V trimming: 5 bases; J trimming: 4 bases; junction bases outside the gene matches: 14.

The rearrangement joins TRBV30 to TRBJ2-7; the match to TRBD2 covers 8 bases. V gave up 4 bases and J gave up 0 bases; unmatched junction bases: 14. Germline values: CDR1 GTSNPN, CDR2 SVGIG (reference sequence). The CDR3 runs 17 residues. This CDR3 reads CAWKRASGRPSSYEQYF. The CDR3 coding sequence is TGTGCCTGGAAGAGGGCTAGCGGGCGCCCTAGCTCCTACGAGCAGTACTTC.

The V gene is TRBV28, the J gene TRBJ1-2; perhaps TRBD1 as D (5 bases). Germline values: CDR1 MDHEN, CDR2 SYDVKM. V was cut by 2 bases and J by 1 base, with 14 bases left in between. This CDR3 comprises 16 residues. CDR3 region: CASSLQSPGNNYGYTF. Written as DNA, the CDR3 is TGTGCCAGCAGTTTACAATCGCCAGGGAATAACTATGGCTACACCTTC.

This clone was counted between two and nine times. The chain employs TRBV4-3 and TRBJ2-2; D perhaps matches TRBD1 (5 bases). The V end lost 1 base, the J end lost 6 bases, and 12 bases lay between the germline ends. The CDR3 sequence is 15 residues long. CDR1 LGHNA and CDR2 YSLEER come from the germline V gene. CDR3: CASSQGQGVAGELFF. CDR3 sequence (DNA): TGCGCCAGCAGCCAAGGTCAGGGTGTCGCCGGGGAGCTGTTTTTT.

This rearrangement joins TRBV19 to TRBJ1-5; TRBD1 agrees at 12 bases. The CDR3 runs 16 residues. Germline V gives CDR1 LNHDA, CDR2 SQIVND (reference sequence). V lost 5 bases, J lost 4 bases, and 6 bases stayed unmatched. Here the CDR3 DNA reads TGTGCCAGTAGTCCACGGGACAGGGGGCGGAATCAGCCCCAGCATTTT. This codes for CASSPRDRGRNQPQHF. The complete variable domain, with remaining parts taken from reference TRBV19 and TRBJ1-5, reads DGGITQSPKYLFRKEGQNVTLSCEQNLNHDAMYWYRQDPGQGLRLIYYSQIVNDFQKGDIAEGYSVSREKKESFPLTVTSAQKNPTAFYLCASSPRDRGRNQPQHFGDGTRLSIL.

The chain recombines TRBV5-1 with TRBJ1-1, with D maybe TRBD1 (6 bases). Germline CDR1 and CDR2: SGHRS and YFSETQ. V was shortened by 5 bases and J by 10 bases, with 12 bases between the two germline ends. The CDR3 length is 11 residues. The CDR3 DNA reads as TGCGCCAGCAGAGAACAGGGTAGAGCTTTCTTT. This codes for CASREQGRAFF.

The V and J genes are TRBV19 and TRBJ2-7; TRBD2 matches 7 bases. In germline, CDR1 is LNHDA, CDR2 SQIVND (reference sequence). The CDR3 has 14 amino acids. The V segment lost 5 bases and the J segment 3 bases; nucleotides outside the gene matches: 7. The CDR3 nucleotides read TGTGCCAGTAGTGAGACCACGGGGGGCTACGAGCAGTACTTC. It translates to CASSETTGGYEQYF.

The rearrangement joins TRBV6-2 or TRBV6-3 to TRBJ1-2; D gene uncertain. The germline V gene has CDR1 MNHEY and CDR2 SVGEGT. The CDR3 length is 14 residues. V was shortened by 6 bases and J by 2 bases, with 13 bases between the two germline ends. The CDR3 coding sequence is TGTGCCAGCAGCCGTAACGGGAGGAACTATGGCTACACCTTC. It translates to CASSRNGRNYGYTF.

The CDR3 loop reads CASSLISGSYEQYF. The CDR3, as DNA: TGTGCCAGCAGCCTAATTAGCGGGAGCTACGAGCAGTACTTC. The chain carries TRBV7-2 and TRBJ2-7; 9 bases map to TRBD2. CDR3 length: 14 amino acids. CDR1 and CDR2 from the germline V gene are SGHTA and FQGNSA. V gave up 5 bases and J gave up 3 bases; unmatched junction bases: 5.

This sequence joins TRBV5-1 and TRBJ2-5; tentative D call: TRBD2 (6 bases). Between the trimmed V and J ends, which lost 4 bases and 0 bases, there was a span of 13 bases. The germline gives CDR1 SGHRS, CDR2 YFSETQ. There are 15 residues in the CDR3. CDR3 protein: CASSGKTSYQETQYF. CDR3 coding DNA: TGCGCCAGCAGCGGGAAAACTAGCTACCAAGAGACCCAGTACTTC.

The V call is TRBV11-3, the J call TRBJ1-2; unclear D gene. The CDR3 runs 13 residues. V shed 5 bases and J shed 4 bases, with 11 bases lying between them. The V gene's germline CDR1 is SGHNT and CDR2 YENEEA. This CDR3 is CASSKDISYGYTF. CDR3 in DNA: TGTGCCAGCAGCAAAGACATTTCCTATGGCTACACCTTC.

The chain has TRBV6-5 and TRBJ1-1; 9 bases fit TRBD1. The CDR3 covers 14 residues. Germline loops: CDR1 MNHEY, CDR2 SVGAGI. The junction had 11 bases not matched to a gene; V was cut back by 5 bases and J by 10 bases. CDR3 region: CASSLLGTGPPAFF. CDR3 DNA: TGTGCCAGCAGTCTCCTCGGGACAGGGCCTCCAGCTTTCTTT.

The V call is TRBV5-4, the J call TRBJ2-1, with TRBD2 matching over 13 bases. This CDR3 has 17 residues. V lost 1 base to trimming and J lost 7 bases; unmatched junction nucleotides: 8. Germline V gives CDR1 SGHNT, CDR2 YYREEE (reference sequence). CDR3 bases: TGTGCCAGCAGCTTGAAGCGACTAGCGGGGGGATTAAATGAGCAGTTCTTC. Encoded protein: CASSLKRLAGGLNEQFF.

The rearrangement uses TRBV2 and TRBJ1-1, with D maybe TRBD1 (6 bases). V shed 6 bases and J shed 0 bases, with 23 bases lying between them. The CDR3 covers 18 residues. CDR1 and CDR2 (germline): SNHLY, FYNNEI. CDR3 sequence: CASRDIDWGASMNTEAFF. Written as DNA, the CDR3 is TGTGCCAGCAGGGACATTGATTGGGGGGCTAGCATGAACACTGAAGCTTTCTTT.

This clone occurred once. This chain connects TRBV3-1 (or the pseudogene TRBV3-2) to TRBJ2-5; tentatively, D is TRBD1 (6 bases). The CDR3 covers 13 residues. V was trimmed by 6 bases and J by 4 bases, leaving 12 bases between them. CDR1 is LGHDT and CDR2 is YNNKEL in the germline V gene (reference sequence). CDR3 in DNA: TGTGCCAGCAGAGTACCAGGGGTAGAGACCCAGTACTTC. The encoded protein is CASRVPGVETQYF.

The genes are TRBV29-1 and TRBJ1-3, with D tentatively TRBD1 (5 bases). CDR3 length: 17 residues. The V end was cut by 7 bases, the J end by 0 bases, with 22 bases between. Germline CDR1 and CDR2: SQVTM and ANQGSEA. DNA for the CDR3: TGCAGCGCTCCACCCACAGGCCGGACCGCCTCTGGAAACACCATATATTTT. This translates into CSAPPTGRTASGNTIYF.

The chain employs TRBV5-1 and TRBJ2-1; D remains unclear. V was shortened by 2 bases and J by 7 bases, with 19 bases between the two germline ends. Germline-derived CDR1 and CDR2 are SGHRS and YFSETQ. CDR3 length: 16 amino acids. As DNA, the CDR3 is TGCGCCAGCAGCTTCGGGTTCTCTAGTTTTAGGAATGAGCAGTTCTTC. Translated, it gives CASSFGFSSFRNEQFF.

This chain connects TRBV7-6 to TRBJ2-2; D unresolved. The CDR3 length is 14 residues. Trimming pared 1 base from V and 7 bases from J, leaving 10 bases between. Germline CDR1 is SGHVS and CDR2 is FNYEAQ. The CDR3 reads CASSLVGMSGELFF. The DNA for the CDR3 is TGTGCCAGCAGCTTAGTGGGAATGAGCGGGGAGCTGTTTTTT.